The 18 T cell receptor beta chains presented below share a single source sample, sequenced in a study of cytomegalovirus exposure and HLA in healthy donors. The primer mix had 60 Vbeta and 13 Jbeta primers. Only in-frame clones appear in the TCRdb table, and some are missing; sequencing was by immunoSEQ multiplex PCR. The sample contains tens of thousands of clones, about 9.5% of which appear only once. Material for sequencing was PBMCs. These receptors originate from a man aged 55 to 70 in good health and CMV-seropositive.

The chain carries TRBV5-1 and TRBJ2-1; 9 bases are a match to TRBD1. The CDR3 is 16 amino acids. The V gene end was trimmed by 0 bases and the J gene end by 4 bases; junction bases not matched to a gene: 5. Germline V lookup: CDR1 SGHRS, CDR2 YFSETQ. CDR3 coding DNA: TGCGCCAGCAGCTTGGTACCGGGACAGGGATACAATGAGCAGTTCTTC. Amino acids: CASSLVPGQGYNEQFF. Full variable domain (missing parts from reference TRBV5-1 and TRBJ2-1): KAGVTQTPRYLIKTRGQQVTLSCSPISGHRSVSWYQQTPGQGLQFLFEYFSETQRNKGNFPGRFSGRQFSNSRSEMNVSTLELGDSALYLCASSLVPGQGYNEQFFGPGTRLTVL.

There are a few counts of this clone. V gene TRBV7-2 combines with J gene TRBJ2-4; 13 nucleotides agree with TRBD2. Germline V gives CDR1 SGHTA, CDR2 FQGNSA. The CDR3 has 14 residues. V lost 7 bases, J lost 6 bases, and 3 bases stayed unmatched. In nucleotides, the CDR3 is TGTGCCAGCAAAGGACTAGCGGGGGTAAACATTCAGTACTTC. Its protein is CASKGLAGVNIQYF.

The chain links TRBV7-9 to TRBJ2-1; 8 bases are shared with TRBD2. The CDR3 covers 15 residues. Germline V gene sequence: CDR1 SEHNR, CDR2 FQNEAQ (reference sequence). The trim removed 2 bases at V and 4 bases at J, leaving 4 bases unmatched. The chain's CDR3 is CASSLNLAGYNEQFF. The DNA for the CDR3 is TGTGCCAGCAGCTTAAACCTAGCGGGTTACAATGAGCAGTTCTTC.

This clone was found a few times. CDR3 bases: TGCGCCAGCAGCTTCACTAGCGGGAGTGACACCGGGGAGCTGTTTTTT. Encoded protein: CASSFTSGSDTGELFF. The chain is built from TRBV5-1 and TRBJ2-2, with 11 bases matching TRBD2. Germline CDR1 reads SGHRS; CDR2 reads YFSETQ. J lost 3 bases, V lost 2 bases, and 3 bases had no gene match. CDR3 size: 16 residues.

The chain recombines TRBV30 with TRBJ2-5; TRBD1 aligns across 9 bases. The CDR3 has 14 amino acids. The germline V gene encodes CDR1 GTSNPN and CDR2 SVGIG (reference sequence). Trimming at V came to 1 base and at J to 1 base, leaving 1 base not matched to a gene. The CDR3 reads CAWSGDRVQETQYF. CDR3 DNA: TGTGCCTGGAGTGGGGACAGGGTCCAAGAGACCCAGTACTTC.

CDR3 DNA: TGTGCCAGCAGTTATAACAGGGACTCCTACGAGCAGTACTTC. This gives the protein CASSYNRDSYEQYF. The genes are TRBV11-1 and TRBJ2-7, with D possibly TRBD1 on 6 matching bases. Germline CDR1 SGHAT, CDR2 FQDESV (reference sequence). CDR3 length equals 14 residues. V was pared by 6 bases and J by 0 bases, with 12 bases between.

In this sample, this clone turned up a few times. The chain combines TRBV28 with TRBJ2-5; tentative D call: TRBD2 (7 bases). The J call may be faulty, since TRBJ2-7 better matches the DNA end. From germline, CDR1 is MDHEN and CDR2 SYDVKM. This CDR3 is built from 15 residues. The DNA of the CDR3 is TGTGCCAGCGAAAGCGGGGCCGCCCAGGGGTACGAGCAGTACTTC. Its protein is CASESGAAQGYEQYF.

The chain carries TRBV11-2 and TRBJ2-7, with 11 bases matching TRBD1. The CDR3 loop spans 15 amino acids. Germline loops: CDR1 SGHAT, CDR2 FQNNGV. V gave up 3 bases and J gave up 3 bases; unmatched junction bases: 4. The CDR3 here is CASSFGTGGNYEQYV. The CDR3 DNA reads TGTGCCAGCAGCTTCGGGACAGGGGGGAACTACGAGCAGTACGTC.

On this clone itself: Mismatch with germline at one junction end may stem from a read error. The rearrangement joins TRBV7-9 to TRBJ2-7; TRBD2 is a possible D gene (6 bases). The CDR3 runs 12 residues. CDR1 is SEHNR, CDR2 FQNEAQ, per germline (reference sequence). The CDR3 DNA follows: TGTGCCAGCAGCTTACCGGGGACTCCATTTCGCTTC. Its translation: CASSLPGTPFRF.

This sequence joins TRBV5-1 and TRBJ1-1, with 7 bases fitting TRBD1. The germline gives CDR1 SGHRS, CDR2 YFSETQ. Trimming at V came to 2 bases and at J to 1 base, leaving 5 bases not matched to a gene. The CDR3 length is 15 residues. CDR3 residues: CASSFGTATNTEAFF. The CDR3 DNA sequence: TGCGCCAGCAGCTTCGGGACAGCAACGAACACTGAAGCTTTCTTT. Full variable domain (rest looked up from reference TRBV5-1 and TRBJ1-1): KAGVTQTPRYLIKTRGQQVTLSCSPISGHRSVSWYQQTPGQGLQFLFEYFSETQRNKGNFPGRFSGRQFSNSRSEMNVSTLELGDSALYLCASSFGTATNTEAFFGQGTRLTVV.

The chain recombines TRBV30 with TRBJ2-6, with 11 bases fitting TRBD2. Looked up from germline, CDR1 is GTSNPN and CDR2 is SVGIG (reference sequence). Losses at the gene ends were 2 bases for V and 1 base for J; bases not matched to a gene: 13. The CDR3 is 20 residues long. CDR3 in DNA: TGTGCCTGGAGTTCACAGAGGACTAGCGGGCGTACTTCTGGGGCCAACGTCCTGACTTTC. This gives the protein CAWSSQRTSGRTSGANVLTF. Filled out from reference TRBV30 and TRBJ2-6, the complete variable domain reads SQTIHQWPATLVQPVGSPLSLECTVEGTSNPNLYWYRQAAGRGLQLLFYSVGIGQISSEVPQNLSASRPQDRQFILSSKKLLLSDSGFYLCAWSSQRTSGRTSGANVLTFGAGSRLTVL.

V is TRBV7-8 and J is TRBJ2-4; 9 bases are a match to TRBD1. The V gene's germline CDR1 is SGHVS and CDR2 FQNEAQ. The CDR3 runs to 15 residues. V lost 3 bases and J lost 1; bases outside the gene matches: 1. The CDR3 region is CASSLGTGAKNIQYF. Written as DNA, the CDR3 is TGTGCCAGCAGCTTGGGGACAGGGGCCAAAAACATTCAGTACTTC.

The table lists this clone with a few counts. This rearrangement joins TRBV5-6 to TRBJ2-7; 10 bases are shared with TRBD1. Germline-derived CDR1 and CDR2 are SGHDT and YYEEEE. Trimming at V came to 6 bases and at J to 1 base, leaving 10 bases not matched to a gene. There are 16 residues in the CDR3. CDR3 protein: CASTSWRTGGSYEQYV. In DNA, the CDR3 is TGTGCCAGCACCTCATGGAGGACAGGGGGTTCCTACGAGCAGTACGTC.

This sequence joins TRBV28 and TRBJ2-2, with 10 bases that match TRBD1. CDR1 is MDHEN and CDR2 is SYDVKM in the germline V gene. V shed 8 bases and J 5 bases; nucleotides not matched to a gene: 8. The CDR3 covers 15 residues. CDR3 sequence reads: CASGDRGRTTGELFF. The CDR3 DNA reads TGTGCCAGCGGGGACAGGGGACGGACGACCGGGGAGCTGTTTTTT.

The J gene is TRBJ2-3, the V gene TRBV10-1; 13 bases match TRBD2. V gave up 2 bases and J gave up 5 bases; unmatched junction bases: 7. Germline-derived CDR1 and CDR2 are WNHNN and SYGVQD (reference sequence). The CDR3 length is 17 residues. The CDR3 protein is CASSERTSGGPRDTQYF. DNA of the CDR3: TGCGCCAGCAGTGAGAGGACTAGCGGGGGCCCCCGAGATACGCAGTATTTT.

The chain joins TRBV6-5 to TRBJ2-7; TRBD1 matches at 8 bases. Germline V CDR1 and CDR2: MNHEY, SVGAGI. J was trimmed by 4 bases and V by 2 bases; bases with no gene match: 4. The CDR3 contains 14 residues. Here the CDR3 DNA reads TGTGCCAGCAGTTACGGGACAGGTGTTTACGAGCAGTACTTC. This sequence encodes CASSYGTGVYEQYF.

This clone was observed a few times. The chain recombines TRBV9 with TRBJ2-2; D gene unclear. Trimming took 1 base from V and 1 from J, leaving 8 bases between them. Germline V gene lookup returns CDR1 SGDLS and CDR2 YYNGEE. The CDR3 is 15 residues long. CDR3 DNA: TGTGCCAGCAGCGTACTAAAAGAGAACACCGGGGAGCTGTTTTTT. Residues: CASSVLKENTGELFF.

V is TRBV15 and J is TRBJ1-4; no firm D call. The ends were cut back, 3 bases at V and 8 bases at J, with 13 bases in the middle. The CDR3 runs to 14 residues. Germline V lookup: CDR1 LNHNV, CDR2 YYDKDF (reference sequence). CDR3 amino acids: CATSSNLGWEKLFF. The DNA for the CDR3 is TGTGCCACCAGCAGTAACCTTGGCTGGGAAAAACTGTTTTTT.